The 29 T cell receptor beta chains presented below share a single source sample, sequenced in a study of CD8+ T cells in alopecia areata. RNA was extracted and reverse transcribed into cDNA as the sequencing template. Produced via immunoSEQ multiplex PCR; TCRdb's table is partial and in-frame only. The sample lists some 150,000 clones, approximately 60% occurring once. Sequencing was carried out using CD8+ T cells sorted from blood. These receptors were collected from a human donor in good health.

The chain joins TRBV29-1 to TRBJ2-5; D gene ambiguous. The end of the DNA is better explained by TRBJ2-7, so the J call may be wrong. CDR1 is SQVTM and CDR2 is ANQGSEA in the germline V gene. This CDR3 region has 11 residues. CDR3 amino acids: CSAGPVNEQYF. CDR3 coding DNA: TGCAGCGCTGGACCAGTCAACGAGCAGTACTTC.

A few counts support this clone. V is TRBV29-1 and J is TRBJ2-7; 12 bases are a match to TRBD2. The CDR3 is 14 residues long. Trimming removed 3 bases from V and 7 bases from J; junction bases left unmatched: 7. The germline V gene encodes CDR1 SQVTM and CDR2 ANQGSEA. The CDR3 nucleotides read TGCAGCGTTGATGGACTAGCGGGAAATAGGGAGCAGTACTTC. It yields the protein CSVDGLAGNREQYF.

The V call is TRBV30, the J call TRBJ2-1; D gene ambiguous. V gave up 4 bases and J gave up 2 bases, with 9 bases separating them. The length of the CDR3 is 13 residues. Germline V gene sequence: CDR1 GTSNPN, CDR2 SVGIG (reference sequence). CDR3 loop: CAWTSAAYNEQFF. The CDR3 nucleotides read TGTGCCTGGACATCGGCAGCCTACAATGAGCAGTTCTTC.

The chain's CDR3 is CSVDQGRDGYTF. The CDR3 coding sequence is TGCAGCGTTGACCAGGGACGGGATGGCTACACCTTC. The chain links TRBV29-1 to TRBJ1-2; a possible D gene is TRBD1 (5 bases). Trimming left V 3 bases short and J 6 bases short, with 11 bases between. Germline assignment: CDR1 SQVTM and CDR2 ANQGSEA. This CDR3 is built from 12 residues.

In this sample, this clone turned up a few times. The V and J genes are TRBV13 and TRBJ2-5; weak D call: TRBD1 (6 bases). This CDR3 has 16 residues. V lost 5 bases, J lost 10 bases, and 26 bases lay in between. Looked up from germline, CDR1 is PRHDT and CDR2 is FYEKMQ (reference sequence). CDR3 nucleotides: TGTGCCAGCAGCCCCGCCCCGGGACACCTCCATGGGGACCAGTACTTC. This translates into CASSPAPGHLHGDQYF. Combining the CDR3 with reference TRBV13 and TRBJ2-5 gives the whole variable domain AAGVIQSPRHLIKEKRETATLKCYPIPRHDTVYWYQQGPGQDPQFLISFYEKMQSDKGSIPDRFSAQQFSDYHSELNMSSLELGDSALYFCASSPAPGHLHGDQYFGPGTRLLVL.

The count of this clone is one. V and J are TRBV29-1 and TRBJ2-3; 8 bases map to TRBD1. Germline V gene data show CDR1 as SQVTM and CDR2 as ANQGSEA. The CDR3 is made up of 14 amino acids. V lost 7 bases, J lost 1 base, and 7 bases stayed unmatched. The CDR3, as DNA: TGCAGCGCTTATTACAGGGGGGGCACAGATACGCAGTATTTT. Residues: CSAYYRGGTDTQYF.

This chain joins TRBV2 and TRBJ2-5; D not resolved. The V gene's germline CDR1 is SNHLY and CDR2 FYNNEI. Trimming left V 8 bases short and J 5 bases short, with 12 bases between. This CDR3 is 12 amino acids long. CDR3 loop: CASRPGTETQYF. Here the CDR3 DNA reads TGTGCCAGCCGGCCCGGAACGGAGACCCAGTACTTC.

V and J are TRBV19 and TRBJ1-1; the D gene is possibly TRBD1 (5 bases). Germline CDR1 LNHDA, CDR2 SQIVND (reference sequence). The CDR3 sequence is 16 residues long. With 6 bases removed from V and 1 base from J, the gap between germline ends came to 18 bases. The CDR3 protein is CASSVPPGLGNTEAFF. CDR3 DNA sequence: TGTGCCAGTAGCGTACCGCCGGGACTTGGGAACACTGAAGCTTTCTTT.

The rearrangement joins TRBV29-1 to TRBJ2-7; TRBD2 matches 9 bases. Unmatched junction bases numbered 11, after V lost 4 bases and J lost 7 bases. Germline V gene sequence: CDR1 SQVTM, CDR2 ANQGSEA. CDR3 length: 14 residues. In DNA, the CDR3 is TGCAGCGTTGTGTTCCTAGCGGGGACCTGGGAGCAGTACTTC. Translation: CSVVFLAGTWEQYF.

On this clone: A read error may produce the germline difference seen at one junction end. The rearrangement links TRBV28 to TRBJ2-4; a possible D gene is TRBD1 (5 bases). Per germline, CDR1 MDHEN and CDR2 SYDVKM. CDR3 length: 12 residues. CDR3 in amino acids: CASSTSAGFLDF. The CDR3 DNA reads TGTGCCAGCAGCACCTCCGCAGGGTTCTTGGACTTC. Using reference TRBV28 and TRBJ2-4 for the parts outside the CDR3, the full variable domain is DVKVTQSSRYLVKRTGEKVFLECVQDMDHENMFWYRQDPGLGLRLIYFSYDVKMKEKGDIPEGYSVSREKKERFSLILESASTNQTSMYLCASSTSAGFLDFGAGTRLSVL.

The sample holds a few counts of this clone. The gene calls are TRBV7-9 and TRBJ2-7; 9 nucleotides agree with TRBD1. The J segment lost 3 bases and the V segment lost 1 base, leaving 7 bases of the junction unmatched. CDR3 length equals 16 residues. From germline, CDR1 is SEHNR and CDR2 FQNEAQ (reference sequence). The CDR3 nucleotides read TGTGCCAGCAGCTTAGGTGTAGACAGGGGGGACTACGAGCAGTACTTC. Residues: CASSLGVDRGDYEQYF.

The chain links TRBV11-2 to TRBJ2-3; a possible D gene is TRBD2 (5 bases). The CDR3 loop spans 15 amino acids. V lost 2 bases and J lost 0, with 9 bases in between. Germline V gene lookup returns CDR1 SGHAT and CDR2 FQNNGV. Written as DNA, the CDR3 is TGTGCCAGCAGCTTACTAGCTTCTAGCACAGATACGCAGTATTTT. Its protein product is CASSLLASSTDTQYF.

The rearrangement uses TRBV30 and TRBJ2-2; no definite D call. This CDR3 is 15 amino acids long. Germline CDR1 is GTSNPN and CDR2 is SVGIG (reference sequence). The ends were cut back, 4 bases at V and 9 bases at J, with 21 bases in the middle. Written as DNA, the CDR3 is TGTGCCTGGATGGTCCCAGCGCCCGATGGTTGGGAGCTGTTTTTT. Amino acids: CAWMVPAPDGWELFF.

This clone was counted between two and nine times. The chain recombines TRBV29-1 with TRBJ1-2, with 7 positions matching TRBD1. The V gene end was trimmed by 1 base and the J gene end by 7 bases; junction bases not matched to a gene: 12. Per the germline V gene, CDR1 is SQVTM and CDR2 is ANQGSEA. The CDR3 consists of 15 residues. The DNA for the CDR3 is TGCAGCGTTGAAGGACAGGGTGGTGGTTTAGGTGGCTACACCTTC. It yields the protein CSVEGQGGGLGGYTF.

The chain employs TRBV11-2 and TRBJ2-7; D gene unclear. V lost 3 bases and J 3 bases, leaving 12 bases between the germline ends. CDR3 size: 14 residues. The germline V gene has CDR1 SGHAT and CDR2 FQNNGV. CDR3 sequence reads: CASSFYFPYYEQYF. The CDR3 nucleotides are TGTGCCAGCAGCTTCTACTTCCCGTACTACGAGCAGTACTTC. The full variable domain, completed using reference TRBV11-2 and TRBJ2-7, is EAGVAQSPRYKIIEKRQSVAFWCNPISGHATLYWYQQILGQGPKLLIQFQNNGVVDDSQLPKDRFSAERLKGVDSTLKIQPAKLEDSAVYLCASSFYFPYYEQYFGPGTRLTVT.

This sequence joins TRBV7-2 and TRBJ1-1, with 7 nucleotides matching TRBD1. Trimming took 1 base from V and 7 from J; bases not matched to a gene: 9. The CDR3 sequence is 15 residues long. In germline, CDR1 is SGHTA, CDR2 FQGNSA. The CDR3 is CASSLGYTDRVEAFF. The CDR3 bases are TGTGCCAGCAGCTTAGGATATACCGACAGGGTTGAAGCTTTCTTT.

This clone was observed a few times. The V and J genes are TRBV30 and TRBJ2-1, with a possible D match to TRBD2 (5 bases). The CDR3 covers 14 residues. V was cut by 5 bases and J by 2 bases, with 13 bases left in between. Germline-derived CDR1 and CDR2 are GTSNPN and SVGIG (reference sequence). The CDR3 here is CAWETGSPYNEQFF. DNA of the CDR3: TGTGCCTGGGAGACTGGGAGTCCCTACAATGAGCAGTTCTTC. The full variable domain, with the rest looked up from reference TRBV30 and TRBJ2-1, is SQTIHQWPATLVQPVGSPLSLECTVEGTSNPNLYWYRQAAGRGLQLLFYSVGIGQISSEVPQNLSASRPQDRQFILSSKKLLLSDSGFYLCAWETGSPYNEQFFGPGTRLTVL.

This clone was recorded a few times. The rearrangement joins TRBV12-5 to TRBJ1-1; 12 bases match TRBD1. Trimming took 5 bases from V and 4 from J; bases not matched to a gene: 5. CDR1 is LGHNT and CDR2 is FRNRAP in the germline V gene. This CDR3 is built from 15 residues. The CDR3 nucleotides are TGTGCTAGTGGTCCGGGACAGGGGGCATTCACTGAAGCTTTCTTT. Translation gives CASGPGQGAFTEAFF.

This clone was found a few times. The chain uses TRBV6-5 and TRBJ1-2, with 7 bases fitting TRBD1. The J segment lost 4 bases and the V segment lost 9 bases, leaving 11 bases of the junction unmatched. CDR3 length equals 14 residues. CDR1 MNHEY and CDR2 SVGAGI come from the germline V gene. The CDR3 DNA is TGTGCCAGTTACCAGGGGACAGCCCGCTATGGCTACACCTTC. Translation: CASYQGTARYGYTF.

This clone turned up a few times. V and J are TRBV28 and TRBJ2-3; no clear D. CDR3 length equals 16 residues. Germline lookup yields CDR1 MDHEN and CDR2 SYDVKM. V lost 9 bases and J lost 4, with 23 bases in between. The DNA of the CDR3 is TGTGCCAGTCATGATACCCCCCTGTTAGGCGCAGATACGCAGTATTTT. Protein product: CASHDTPLLGADTQYF.

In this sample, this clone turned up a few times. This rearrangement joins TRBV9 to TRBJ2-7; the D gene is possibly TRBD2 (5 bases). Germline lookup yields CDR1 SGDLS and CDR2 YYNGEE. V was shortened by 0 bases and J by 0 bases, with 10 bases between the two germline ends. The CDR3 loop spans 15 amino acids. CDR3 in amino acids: CASSVGGRSSYEQYF. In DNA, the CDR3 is TGTGCCAGCAGCGTAGGAGGGAGAAGCTCCTACGAGCAGTACTTC.

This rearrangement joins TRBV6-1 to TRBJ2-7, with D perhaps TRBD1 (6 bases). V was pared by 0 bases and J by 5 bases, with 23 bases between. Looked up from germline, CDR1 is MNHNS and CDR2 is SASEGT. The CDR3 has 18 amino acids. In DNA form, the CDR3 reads TGTGCCAGCAGTGAAGCGGTCTATCTCAGGGGTTTGATCCACGAGCAGTACTTC. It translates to CASSEAVYLRGLIHEQYF.

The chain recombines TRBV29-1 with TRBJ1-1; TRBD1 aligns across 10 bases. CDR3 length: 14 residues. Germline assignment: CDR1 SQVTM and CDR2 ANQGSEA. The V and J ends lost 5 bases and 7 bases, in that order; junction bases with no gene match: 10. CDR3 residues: CSVMGTGENYEAFF. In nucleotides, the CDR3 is TGCAGCGTTATGGGGACAGGGGAAAATTATGAAGCTTTCTTT.

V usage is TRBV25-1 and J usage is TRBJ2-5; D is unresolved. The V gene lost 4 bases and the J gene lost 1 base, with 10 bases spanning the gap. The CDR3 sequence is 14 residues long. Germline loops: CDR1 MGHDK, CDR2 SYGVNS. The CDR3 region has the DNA TGTGCCAGCAGTGCTCAAGGCTTCCAAGAGACCCAGTACTTC. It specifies CASSAQGFQETQYF. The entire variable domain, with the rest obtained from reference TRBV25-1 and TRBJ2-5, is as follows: EADIYQTPRYLVIGTGKKITLECSQTMGHDKMYWYQQDPGMELHLIHYSYGVNSTEKGDLSSESTVSRIRTEHFPLTLESARPSHTSQYLCASSAQGFQETQYFGPGTRLLVL.

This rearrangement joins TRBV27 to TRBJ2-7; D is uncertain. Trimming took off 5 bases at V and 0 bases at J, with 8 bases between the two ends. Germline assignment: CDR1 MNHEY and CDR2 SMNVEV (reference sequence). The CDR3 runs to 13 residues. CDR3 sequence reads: CASSRSLSYEQYF. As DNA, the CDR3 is TGTGCCAGCAGTAGATCCCTCTCCTACGAGCAGTACTTC.

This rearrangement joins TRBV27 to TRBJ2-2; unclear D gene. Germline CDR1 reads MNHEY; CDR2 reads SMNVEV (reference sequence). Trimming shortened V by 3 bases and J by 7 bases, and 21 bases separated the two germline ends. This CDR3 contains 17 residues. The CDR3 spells CASSFGNRAGSNGELFF. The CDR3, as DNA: TGTGCCAGCAGTTTTGGCAATAGGGCAGGTTCGAACGGGGAGCTGTTTTTT.

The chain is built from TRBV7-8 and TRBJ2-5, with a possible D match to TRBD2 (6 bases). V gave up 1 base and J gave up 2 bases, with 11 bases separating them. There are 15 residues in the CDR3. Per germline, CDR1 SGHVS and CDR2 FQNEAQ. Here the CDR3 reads CASSLELAKQETQYF. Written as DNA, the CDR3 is TGTGCCAGCAGCTTAGAACTAGCCAAACAAGAGACCCAGTACTTC.

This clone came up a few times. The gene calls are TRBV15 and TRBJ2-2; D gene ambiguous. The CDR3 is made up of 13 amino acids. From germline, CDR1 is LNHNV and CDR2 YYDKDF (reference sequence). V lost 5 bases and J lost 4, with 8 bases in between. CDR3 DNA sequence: TGTGCCACCAGCTTATCGTCCACCGGGGAGCTGTTTTTT. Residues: CATSLSSTGELFF.

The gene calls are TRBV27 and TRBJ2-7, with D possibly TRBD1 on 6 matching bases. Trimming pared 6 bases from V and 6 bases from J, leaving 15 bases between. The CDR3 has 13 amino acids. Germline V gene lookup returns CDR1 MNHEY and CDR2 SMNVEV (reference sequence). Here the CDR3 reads CASRGLQGIEQYF. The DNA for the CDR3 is TGTGCCAGCAGGGGGCTTCAGGGGATCGAGCAGTACTTC.